This TCR beta chain is from a study of blood T cells in healthy people across ages (dated by TCRdb to 2013 to 2016). As for the study more broadly: In model experiments, template switching captured about one uniquely barcoded TCR beta cDNA molecule for every two T cells. Age-related changes in TCR beta repertoire diversity were measured in the study by deep sequencing normalized with unique cDNA molecular identifiers. The donors were split into four age groups: young (average around 15 years), middle-aged (roughly 39), aged (over 55) and long-lived (under 85). Donors of different ages were randomly distributed across sequencing lanes to avoid experimental bias. For two donors (one aged 18 to 29 and one aged 80 or older), the study analyzed two additional independent replicas of 1 million unique cDNA reads from the same blood draw. Paper-wide results and their limitations: Because the CMV infection status of the donors was unknown, age-related changes in expanded clonotypes may potentially have been confounded. Observed TCR beta diversity per million T cells fell roughly linearly with age, and a significant reduction was already apparent by age about 38. Bulk unsorted PBMC profiling prevented conclusive comparison of naive and antigen-experienced compartments. A strong correlation was found between observed TCR beta diversity and the percentage of naive T cells measured by flow cytometry. Compared with the aged group, the long-lived group had more naive CD4+ T cells, fewer expanded clones and increased TCR diversity, suggesting age selection. Total diversity estimates from one million sequenced T cells were considered lower bounds and underestimates.

Library prep was done by 5' RACE. TCRdb shows the sequencer as Illumina HiSeq 2500. A second about 7 to 12 cycle PCR used a sample-barcoded 5' primer and a J-beta primer mix. A template-switch 5' adaptor carrying 12 random nucleotides introduced a unique molecular identifier onto each TCR beta cDNA molecule. Each sample yielded at least 2.5 million CDR3-containing paired-end reads. First-strand cDNA was synthesized from all RNA with the Mint cDNA synthesis kit, primed by a TRBC-specific oligonucleotide. After uracil-DNA glycosylase treatment, a first 18-cycle PCR used universal primers M1SS and BC2_uni_R on all cDNA. In the original analysis: For normalization, 1 million high-quality reads were randomly selected from each sample, with every read carrying a distinct molecular identifier. Instead of being binned into consensus sequences, reads with shared molecular identifiers were discarded. MiTCR, set to a Q25 quality threshold and the strictest error-elimination algorithm, was used for CDR3 identification, clonotype clustering and error correction. A nonparametric unseen species model with Euler transformation was used to estimate a lower bound on total TCR beta diversity. TCRdb applied fastp at Q25 and MiXCR to the public reads, then kept only in-frame beta chains. CDR3 protein sequences are deduplicated, and each keeps its most common genes and DNA. In this record, the V and J calls reflect TCRdb's handling and not the investigators' own analysis. Across this sample there are 700,000 to 850,000 distinct CDR3 sequences, with 53% seen only once. The ten biggest clones cover 41% of the sample.

The CDR3 numbers 16 residues from cysteine through phenylalanine. Just the 48-base CDR3 DNA is kept, in frame starting at base 1. V is cut back by 4 bases and J by 11 bases, with 20 bases in the junction unmatched. The germline V gene yields SGHRS for CDR1 and YFSETQ for CDR2. The roughly 38 donors, aged about 6 to 95 years, were systemically healthy Caucasian individuals from Russia. Roughly 11 milliliters of peripheral blood were drawn from each donor into EDTA-treated Vacutainer tubes. Ficoll-Paque density-gradient centrifugation was used to isolate PBMCs, with at least 6.5 million per sample. Total RNA, at least 5 micrograms per sample, was extracted from PBMCs with Trizol reagent. For every donor, an aliquot of PBMCs went through flow cytometry to measure the percentages of naive CD45RAhigh/CD27high T cells. Worth noting for this clonotype: Its binding antigen is unknown. Per-base quality was not reported, and no clone a single base away is much larger than it.

Sequencing used blood. This sequence was found in a man at least 80 years old in good health. Rearrangement joined TRBV5-1 to TRBJ2-5; 7 middle bases align to TRBD2. Here the CDR3 is given as CASSASPSGIRNEQYF. At the DNA level, the sequence is TGCGCCAGCAGCGCCTCCCCCAGCGGGATTCGGAATGAGCAGTACTTC.